This T cell receptor beta chain was sequenced during a study of blood T cell repertoires in COVID-19 (dated by TCRdb to about 2020). Describing the broader study: Samples from collaborators originated in the United States, Italy and Spain and spanned both the acute and convalescent phases of COVID-19. The material from the prospective study consisted of cDNA or gDNA derived from T cells, B-cell-depleted T cells, or PBMCs. The dataset comprised deeply sampled blood TCRbeta repertoires from subjects exposed to, actively infected with, or recovered from COVID-19. The repertoires were made available in a free public database intended to serve as a resource for research on the immune response to SARS-CoV-2. The samples were drawn from the first 160 participants of the ongoing ImmuneRACE study and from 1,254 subjects provided by 6 global collaborators. The sample metadata nearly always contained a de-identified subject ID, COVID-19 status, age in years and sex. Where available, HLA class I and class II types were taken from metadata supplied by the sample provider and were not determined by assay-based typing. Overall study outcomes, separate from this receptor: The quantity of clinical and demographic metadata differed by source and by participant and was supplied without curation.

About this clone itself: No antigen is known for it. There are no base qualities to consult, and no much larger clone falls within one base.

The immunoSEQ Assay, a bias-controlled multiplex PCR, was used to amplify TCRbeta CDR3 regions from genomic DNA. Turning to the authors' computational methods: The number of nucleated cells in each sample was estimated from the amplification of reference gene primers within the assay. To quantify the absolute abundance of each unique TCRbeta CDR3 rearrangement, sequence reads were collapsed and filtered. For each sample, productive Simpson clonality was calculated as the square root of Simpson's diversity index over productive rearrangements. Entries here come from immuneACCESS through TCRdb and include only in-frame sequences with V and J called. Some clones fail to appear in such tables; in the studies checked, an unresolved V gene covers under half of the shortfall, and the cause of the remainder is unknown. V and J calls and clone size are as listed in that table; D and trimming were resolved from the DNA. The sample profile shows approximately 150,000 clones; approximately 87% of them were found once. The top ten clonotypes cover 8% to 9% of the sample.

The collaborating institutions used their own protocols to collect whole blood in K2EDTA tubes. For TCRbeta analysis, collaborator samples were shipped as frozen whole blood, as isolated PBMCs, or as DNA extracted from either sample type. The germline V gene encodes CDR1 LNHDA and CDR2 SQIVND (reference sequence). From the cysteine up to the phenylalanine, the CDR3 has a length of 13 residues. The sequence is cut down to CDR3 DNA, 39 bases in frame from base 1. Ends trimmed: V by 5 bases, J by 6 bases; bases unmatched to a gene: 5. The sequenced material came from peripheral blood. This TCR was recovered from a woman between 45 and 60 years old with active or convalescent COVID-19. The rearrangement joined TRBV19 to TRBJ1-2, with 8 bases matching TRBD1. The CDR3 region has the sequence CASSPRQGNGYTF. The nucleotide sequence is given as TGTGCCAGTAGTCCAAGACAGGGGAATGGCTACACCTTC.